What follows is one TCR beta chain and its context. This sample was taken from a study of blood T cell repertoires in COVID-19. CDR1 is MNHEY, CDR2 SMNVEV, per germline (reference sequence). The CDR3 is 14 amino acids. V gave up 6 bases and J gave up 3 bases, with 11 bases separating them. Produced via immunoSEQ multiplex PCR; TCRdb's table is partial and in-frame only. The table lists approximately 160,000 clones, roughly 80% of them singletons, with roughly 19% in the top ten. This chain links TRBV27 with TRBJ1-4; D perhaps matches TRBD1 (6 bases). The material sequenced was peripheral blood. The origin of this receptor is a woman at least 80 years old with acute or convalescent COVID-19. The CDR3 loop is CASREQGPNEKLFF. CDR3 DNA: TGTGCCAGCAGAGAACAGGGTCCTAATGAAAAACTGTTTTTT.